This T cell receptor (beta chain) is from a study of blood T cell repertoires in COVID-19. Study information: The analysed material was cDNA or gDNA that came from T cells, B-cell-depleted T cells, or PBMCs.

Participants came from 20 to 25 US areas, aged roughly 18 to 89 years. The method was immunoSEQ multiplex PCR; TCRdb's version includes in-frame clones alone and lacks a portion of them. The table records some 260,000 clones, around 89% of them present only once. The ends were cut back, 3 bases at V and 8 bases at J, with 16 bases in the middle. The CDR3 covers 15 residues. Per germline, CDR1 SEHNR and CDR2 FQNEAQ (reference sequence). This chain connects TRBV7-9 to TRBJ1-4, with a tentative D call TRBD1 (6 bases). Sequenced: PBMCs or T cells enriched from blood (not recorded which). The sequence was collected from a man aged 40-49 years who had recovered from COVID-19. The CDR3 DNA reads as TGTGCCAGCAGCTTCGCCGGGGACAACAGGGAAAAACTGTTTTTT. It translates to CASSFAGDNREKLFF.